A single sample gave rise to the 16 T cell receptor beta chains below, sequenced in a study of blood T cell repertoires in COVID-19. TCRdb keeps only in-frame clones here, not all; method: immunoSEQ multiplex PCR. The data hold around 60,000 clones, with roughly 84% observed a single time. Sequences were obtained from peripheral blood. The origin of the receptors is a man in his 60s with COVID-19, enrolled during active disease.

The chain recombines TRBV10-3 with TRBJ1-5, with D maybe TRBD1 (5 bases). The CDR3 totals 17 residues. Trimming removed 0 bases at V and 0 bases at J, with 12 bases between. The germline CDR1 and CDR2 sequences are ENHRY and SYGVKD. The CDR3 is CAISESLPGGSNQPQHF. CDR3 coding DNA: TGTGCCATCAGTGAGTCCCTCCCCGGGGGTAGCAATCAGCCCCAGCATTTT.

The chain joins TRBV5-1 to TRBJ2-1; TRBD2 matches at 8 bases. There are 16 residues in the CDR3. The germline CDR1 and CDR2 sequences are SGHRS and YFSETQ. V lost 4 bases to trimming and J lost 2 bases; unmatched junction nucleotides: 8. CDR3: CASSLDSGAPYNEQFF. The CDR3 DNA sequence: TGCGCCAGCAGCCTTGATAGCGGGGCCCCCTACAATGAGCAGTTCTTC.

The V call is TRBV28, the J call TRBJ2-5; TRBD2 agrees at 12 bases. Trimming cost V 3 bases and J 1 base; bases outside gene matches: 6. The CDR3 totals 17 residues. Germline V gene lookup returns CDR1 MDHEN and CDR2 SYDVKM. The CDR3, as DNA: TGTGCCAGCAGTTTGCCTAGCGGGGGGGGGATCCAAGAGACCCAGTACTTC. It codes for CASSLPSGGGIQETQYF.

The CDR3 DNA reads as TGTGCCAGCAGTCCCGGACTAGAAGAGACCCAGTACTTC. Amino acid sequence: CASSPGLEETQYF. V usage is TRBV7-9 and J usage is TRBJ2-5; 7 nucleotides match TRBD2. The J segment lost 3 bases and the V segment lost 6 bases, leaving 4 bases of the junction unmatched. The CDR3 is made up of 13 amino acids. Germline V CDR1 and CDR2: SEHNR, FQNEAQ (reference sequence).

V and J are TRBV28 and TRBJ1-2, with TRBD1 as a possible D gene (5 bases). The V gene's germline CDR1 is MDHEN and CDR2 SYDVKM. V lost 7 bases and J lost 4, with 19 bases in between. CDR3 length: 15 residues. CDR3 region: CASTPGIDRLYGYTF. The CDR3 region has the DNA TGTGCCAGCACCCCCGGAATAGACAGACTCTATGGCTACACCTTC.

The gene calls are TRBV5-5 and TRBJ2-1; TRBD2 aligns across 9 bases. In germline, CDR1 is SGHKS, CDR2 YYEKEE (reference sequence). Trimming removed 2 bases from V and 3 bases from J; junction bases left unmatched: 3. This CDR3 is built from 15 residues. The CDR3 sequence is CASSFSSGNYNEQFF. CDR3 DNA sequence: TGTGCCAGCAGCTTCTCTAGCGGGAACTACAATGAGCAGTTCTTC.

This rearrangement joins TRBV19 to TRBJ2-7, with a weak D call TRBD1 (5 bases). With 8 bases removed from V and 6 bases from J, the gap between germline ends came to 20 bases. The CDR3 sequence is 14 residues long. Germline-derived CDR1 and CDR2 are LNHDA and SQIVND (reference sequence). The DNA for the CDR3 is TGTGCCAGTCGCAACACCCCCAGGGATGGCGAGCAGTACTTC. Translating gives CASRNTPRDGEQYF.

The chain carries TRBV7-9 and TRBJ1-4, with D possibly matching TRBD1 (5 bases). The CDR3 has 14 residues. V lost 2 bases, J lost 3 bases, and 7 bases lay in between. Germline CDR1 reads SEHNR; CDR2 reads FQNEAQ (reference sequence). The CDR3 protein is CASSLQGSNEKLFF. In DNA form, the CDR3 reads TGTGCCAGCAGCTTACAGGGCTCTAATGAAAAACTGTTTTTT.

The V and J genes are TRBV3-1 (or the pseudogene TRBV3-2) and TRBJ2-7, with 10 bases identical to TRBD2. This CDR3 is built from 14 residues. Germline values: CDR1 LGHDT, CDR2 YNNKEL (reference sequence). Trimming cost V 1 base and J 3 bases; bases outside gene matches: 0. CDR3 nucleotides: TGTGCCAGCAGCCAAGTAGCGGGGGGCTACGAGCAGTACTTC. Translation: CASSQVAGGYEQYF.

The CDR3 reads CASSVNFRNQPQHF. The CDR3 nucleotides are TGTGCCAGCAGTGTAAACTTCCGCAATCAGCCCCAGCATTTT. The chain combines TRBV2 with TRBJ1-5; D is ambiguous. The CDR3 is 14 residues long. V was cut by 4 bases and J by 2 bases, with 9 bases left in between. CDR1 and CDR2 (germline): SNHLY, FYNNEI.

The J gene is TRBJ1-3, the V gene TRBV7-9; no firm D call. V shed 0 bases and J shed 5 bases, with 11 bases lying between them. The CDR3 is 15 residues long. Per germline, CDR1 SEHNR and CDR2 FQNEAQ (reference sequence). CDR3 sequence reads: CASSLAEAARNTIYF. The DNA for the CDR3 is TGTGCCAGCAGCTTAGCCGAGGCAGCAAGAAACACCATATATTTT.

This chain links TRBV6-5 with TRBJ2-7; D is possibly TRBD2 (6 bases). V shed 2 bases and J shed 4 bases, with 6 bases lying between them. CDR1 is MNHEY, CDR2 SVGAGI, per germline. The CDR3 extends over 12 amino acids. The CDR3 is CASSYRGYEQYF. The CDR3, as DNA: TGTGCCAGCAGTTACCGGGGGTACGAGCAGTACTTC.

The rearrangement links TRBV18 to TRBJ2-2; 7 bases fit TRBD1. J gave up 9 bases and V 4 bases, and 5 bases lay outside the gene matches. This CDR3 region has 13 residues. CDR1 is KGHSH, CDR2 LQKENI, per germline. This CDR3 reads CASSHDRARELFF. The CDR3 coding sequence is TGTGCCAGCTCACACGACAGGGCCCGGGAGCTGTTTTTT.

The rearrangement links TRBV4-2 to TRBJ1-2; D remains ambiguous. The CDR3 extends over 16 amino acids. Germline V gene sequence: CDR1 LGHNA, CDR2 YNFKEQ. The ends were cut back, 0 bases at V and 2 bases at J, with 13 bases in the middle. The CDR3 bases are TGTGCCAGCAGCCAAGAAACGGGCGGGGAGAACTATGGCTACACCTTC. This gives the protein CASSQETGGENYGYTF.

This chain connects TRBV12-3 or TRBV12-4 to TRBJ1-5, with TRBD1 as a possible D gene (6 bases). The CDR3 length is 13 residues. Trimming took off 6 bases at V and 6 bases at J, with 12 bases between the two ends. The CDR3 DNA is TGTGCCAGCAGCATCAACAGGGTTCAGCCCCAGCATTTT. Residues: CASSINRVQPQHF.

The rearrangement uses TRBV19 and TRBJ1-1, with D maybe TRBD1 (5 bases). Trimming stripped 6 bases from V and 5 bases from J, with 16 bases between. CDR3 size: 14 residues. Germline V gene sequence: CDR1 LNHDA, CDR2 SQIVND (reference sequence). The CDR3 loop reads CASSDQGVGTEAFF. CDR3 nucleotide sequence: TGTGCCAGTAGCGACCAAGGGGTAGGGACTGAAGCTTTCTTT. The entire variable domain, with the rest obtained from reference TRBV19 and TRBJ1-1, is as follows: DGGITQSPKYLFRKEGQNVTLSCEQNLNHDAMYWYRQDPGQGLRLIYYSQIVNDFQKGDIAEGYSVSREKKESFPLTVTSAQKNPTAFYLCASSDQGVGTEAFFGQGTRLTVV.